Listed here is a single T cell receptor beta chain. What it binds is not known. This sample is part of a study of vaccination effects on CD4 cells after COVID-19. Study background: The median interval between the second dose and post-vaccine sampling was 72 days.

The CDR3 is made up of 14 amino acids. Germline lookup yields CDR1 GTSNPN and CDR2 SVGIG (reference sequence). V lost 0 bases, J lost 4 bases, and 9 bases lay in between. General observations from the study: Cross-reactivity with common cold coronaviruses was shown by only 1 of 255 vaccine-induced clones in healthy vaccinees.

Sequencing was performed with immunoSEQ multiplex PCR; in TCRdb, only in-frame clones are kept and a portion is missing. The sample consists of some 61,000 clones, approximately 76% of them appearing once. Antigen-specific CD4+ T cells were first expanded with viral peptide pools by the ViraFEST assay and only then sequenced. The authors isolated CD4+ T cells after around 11 days of culture. Vaccine administered to participants consisted of two doses of either BNT162b2 or mRNA-1273. The chain employs TRBV30 and TRBJ2-2; D gene ambiguous. The sample here was CD4+ T cells from PBMCs cultured with HCoV-OC43 spike peptides, taken after COVID-19 vaccination. The subset: HCoV-OC43 spike overlapping peptide pool stimulation. The TCR was taken from a human donor who received a COVID-19 vaccine. The CDR3 DNA reads TGTGCCTGGAGTGTTTCCTTGTCCACCGGGGAGCTGTTTTTT. It is translated as CAWSVSLSTGELFF.